This passage covers 21 T cell receptor beta chains from one sample sequenced in a study of T cell responses to AZD1222 COVID-19 vaccine. Sequencing used immunoSEQ multiplex PCR; TCRdb keeps in-frame clones, though not all of them. The sample consists of 150,000 to 200,000 clones, 80% to 95% of them appearing once. The starting material was peripheral blood, obtained on day 0 of AZD1222 vaccination. The receptors were gathered from an adult in good health.

V gene TRBV19 combines with J gene TRBJ1-5; D uncertain. The V end was cut by 6 bases, the J end by 4 bases, with 22 bases between. Per the germline V gene, CDR1 is LNHDA and CDR2 is SQIVND (reference sequence). The CDR3 is 17 residues long. CDR3 in amino acids: CASRVSARLVGNQPQHF. Here the CDR3 DNA reads TGTGCCAGTAGAGTCTCGGCCAGACTAGTAGGTAATCAGCCCCAGCATTTT.

J is TRBJ1-2 and V is TRBV5-6; D not certain. CDR1 and CDR2 from the germline V gene are SGHDT and YYEEEE. This CDR3 spans 13 amino acids. V was cut by 4 bases and J by 6 bases, with 13 bases left in between. The CDR3 bases are TGTGCCAGCAGCCGTGGGTCCCCCCATGGCTACACCTTC. It yields the protein CASSRGSPHGYTF.

The chain recombines TRBV27 with TRBJ1-1; TRBD1 aligns across 12 bases. Germline V CDR1 and CDR2: MNHEY, SMNVEV (reference sequence). With 6 bases clipped from V and 10 bases from J, the junction kept 9 bases outside the gene matches. The CDR3 is 14 amino acids. CDR3 amino acids: CASSKGTGGEVAFF. The CDR3 DNA reads as TGTGCCAGCAGCAAAGGGACAGGGGGCGAGGTAGCTTTCTTT.

The chain combines TRBV15 with TRBJ2-7; the D is unclear. The CDR3 is 13 amino acids. With 5 bases removed from V and 1 base from J, the gap between germline ends came to 9 bases. The germline CDR1 and CDR2 sequences are LNHNV and YYDKDF (reference sequence). The CDR3 region is CATSRQGSYEQYF. CDR3 coding DNA: TGTGCCACCAGCCGCCAAGGTTCCTACGAGCAGTACTTC.

This chain joins TRBV6-6 and TRBJ1-2; 8 bases are a match to TRBD1. Germline lookup yields CDR1 MNHNY and CDR2 SVGAGI (reference sequence). This CDR3 comprises 13 residues. V was pared by 6 bases and J by 4 bases, with 4 bases of the junction left unmatched. The chain's CDR3 is CASSSTGVYGYTF. The CDR3 bases are TGTGCCAGCAGCTCGACAGGGGTCTATGGCTACACCTTC.

This chain connects TRBV15 to TRBJ1-2, with D maybe TRBD1 (6 bases). V was shortened by 8 bases and J by 8 bases, with 18 bases between the two germline ends. Germline V gene sequence: CDR1 LNHNV, CDR2 YYDKDF (reference sequence). This CDR3 comprises 13 residues. CDR3 residues: CATAGAGQSGYTF. CDR3 DNA sequence: TGTGCCACCGCAGGGGCAGGTCAGTCGGGCTACACCTTC.

As concerns this clone: Additional DNA sequences in this sample encode the identical CDR3. This chain connects TRBV2 to TRBJ1-2; no reliable D call. Trimming pared 3 bases from V and 8 bases from J, leaving 4 bases between. Germline-derived CDR1 and CDR2 are SNHLY and FYNNEI. This CDR3 is 10 amino acids long. In DNA form, the CDR3 reads TGTGCCAGCAGTGAGCGGGGCTACACCTTC. Translating gives CASSERGYTF.

This sequence joins TRBV18 and TRBJ2-7; D is unclear. There are 14 residues in the CDR3. The V gene's germline CDR1 is KGHSH and CDR2 LQKENI. V lost 1 base and J 0 bases, leaving 7 bases between the germline ends. CDR3 DNA: TGTGCCAGCTCACCACGTATCGACTCCTACGAGCAGTACTTC. Its translation is CASSPRIDSYEQYF.

The genes are TRBV28 and TRBJ2-1; 11 nucleotides align to TRBD2. V dropped 3 bases and J dropped 0; count of bases not matched to a gene: 1. The CDR3 runs to 16 residues. Germline CDR1 MDHEN, CDR2 SYDVKM. CDR3 sequence reads: CASSLTSGISYNEQFF. The CDR3 DNA sequence: TGTGCCAGCAGTTTGACTAGCGGGATCTCCTACAATGAGCAGTTCTTC.

The gene calls are TRBV6-4 and TRBJ2-2, with a possible D match to TRBD1 (6 bases). The CDR3 consists of 14 residues. The V gene lost 6 bases and the J gene lost 1 base, with 9 bases spanning the gap. Germline CDR1 reads MRHNA; CDR2 reads SNTAGT. The CDR3 nucleotides read TGTGCCAGCAGACCACAGGGGAACACCGGGGAGCTGTTTTTT. It yields the protein CASRPQGNTGELFF.

The chain uses TRBV2 and TRBJ1-6; no definite D call. The CDR3 is 12 amino acids. Germline CDR1 and CDR2: SNHLY and FYNNEI. V was shortened by 6 bases and J by 6 bases, with 6 bases between the two germline ends. DNA of the CDR3: TGTGCCAGCAGGGCCCTTAATTCACCCCTCCACTTT. Translation gives CASRALNSPLHF.

The chain combines TRBV21-1 with TRBJ2-1; the DNA was not used to check the table's D call, TRBD2. TRBV21-1 is termed a pseudogene. The CDR3 is 17 amino acids. The CDR3 loop is CASSKVIFRRHGDEQFF. The CDR3 region has the DNA TGTGCCAGCAGCAAAGTCATATTCCGGAGACACGGGGATGAGCAGTTCTTC.

This chain joins TRBV5-1 and TRBJ2-2; D unclear. The germline gives CDR1 SGHRS, CDR2 YFSETQ. Trimming cost V 0 bases and J 4 bases, with 10 bases left between them. The CDR3 is made up of 15 amino acids. CDR3 DNA: TGCGCCAGCAGCTTGGGGGTTATAAGCACCGGGGAGCTGTTTTTT. This gives the protein CASSLGVISTGELFF.

The V and J genes are TRBV4-1 and TRBJ2-5; D is tentatively TRBD1 or TRBD2 (5 bases each). Trimming stripped 5 bases from V and 3 bases from J, with 19 bases between. The CDR3 spans 16 residues. Looked up from germline, CDR1 is MGHRA and CDR2 is YSYEKL. CDR3 region: CASSFSPGADEETQYF. As DNA, the CDR3 is TGCGCCAGCAGCTTCTCCCCCGGGGCCGACGAAGAGACCCAGTACTTC.

The J gene is TRBJ2-3, the V gene TRBV28, with a weak D call TRBD2 (6 bases). With 2 bases removed from V and 0 bases from J, the gap between germline ends came to 6 bases. In germline, CDR1 is MDHEN, CDR2 SYDVKM. This CDR3 is built from 14 residues. CDR3 region: CASSLLASTDTQYF. DNA for the CDR3: TGTGCCAGCAGTTTACTAGCGAGCACAGATACGCAGTATTTT.

V and J are TRBV4-2 and TRBJ1-2; 9 bases fit TRBD1. The germline V gene encodes CDR1 LGHNA and CDR2 YNFKEQ. There are 16 residues in the CDR3. The V and J ends lost 11 bases and 1 base, in that order; junction bases with no gene match: 14. This chain's CDR3 is CAVQSGTGTGNYGYTF. CDR3 bases: TGTGCCGTTCAGTCAGGGACAGGGACAGGTAACTATGGCTACACCTTC.

CDR3 sequence reads: CATRGTGDTDTQYF. CDR3 in DNA: TGTGCCACCAGGGGGACAGGGGACACAGATACGCAGTATTTT. The V gene is TRBV24-1, the J gene TRBJ2-3; 10 bases are a match to TRBD1. This CDR3 region has 14 residues. The V gene's germline CDR1 is KGHDR and CDR2 SFDVKD. Trimming cost V 7 bases and J 2 bases; bases outside gene matches: 2.

This chain connects TRBV4-3 to TRBJ2-2; 13 bases map to TRBD2. CDR3 length: 17 amino acids. V lost 1 base, J lost 5 bases, and 4 bases stayed unmatched. CDR1 LGHNA and CDR2 YSLEER come from the germline V gene. DNA of the CDR3: TGCGCCAGCAGCCAAGGAGTGACTAGCGGGAGGACCGGGGAGCTGTTTTTT. This translates into CASSQGVTSGRTGELFF.

The rearrangement joins TRBV19 to TRBJ2-4; possible D gene TRBD2, 6 bases. This CDR3 contains 16 residues. V gave up 4 bases and J gave up 0 bases, with 13 bases separating them. CDR1 and CDR2 from the germline V gene are LNHDA and SQIVND (reference sequence). CDR3 sequence (DNA): TGTGCCAGTAGTAGGGCGGGGACCTTAGCCAAAAACATTCAGTACTTC. Protein sequence: CASSRAGTLAKNIQYF.

This chain joins TRBV11-2 and TRBJ1-2; 8 bases map to TRBD1. The CDR3 length is 16 residues. The V segment lost 0 bases and the J segment 4 bases; nucleotides outside the gene matches: 7. Germline loops: CDR1 SGHAT, CDR2 FQNNGV. The CDR3 bases are TGTGCCAGCAGCTTAGACCCCGCCGGGACAGGCTATGGCTACACCTTC. It codes for CASSLDPAGTGYGYTF. The full variable domain, its missing parts supplied by reference TRBV11-2 and TRBJ1-2, is EAGVAQSPRYKIIEKRQSVAFWCNPISGHATLYWYQQILGQGPKLLIQFQNNGVVDDSQLPKDRFSAERLKGVDSTLKIQPAKLEDSAVYLCASSLDPAGTGYGYTFGSGTRLTVV.

This clone was detected only once. This sequence joins TRBV6-5 and TRBJ1-4; unclear D gene. The ends were cut back, 6 bases at V and 4 bases at J, with 15 bases in the middle. CDR1 is MNHEY and CDR2 is SVGAGI in the germline V gene. This CDR3 region has 15 residues. The chain's CDR3 is CASSQDYTYNEKLFF. For the CDR3, the DNA is TGTGCCAGCAGCCAAGACTATACTTATAATGAAAAACTGTTTTTT.